Listed below are T cell receptor beta chains from one sample, sequenced in a study of blood T cells in healthy people across ages. MiXCR, applied by TCRdb to the 5' RACE reads, yields one record per CDR3 protein. The data show 1,100,000 or so distinct CDR3 sequences, under 55% seen once. The material sequenced was blood. All receptors come from a woman aged 55-75 years in good health. Both conserved end residues are part of each CDR3. Each record gives: J gene, V gene, clone size, D gene, CDR3 DNA, CDR3 protein. A D gene is named only where the DNA matches it firmly. The size of a clone is reported for some rows only, either as once, few or many, or as a class for expanded clones.

j_gene: TRBJ2-3; v_gene: TRBV7-2; abundance: few; d_gene: .; CDR3nt: TGTGCCAGCAGCTGGCCGAGCACGGATACGCAGTATTTT; CDR3aa: CASSWPSTDTQYF
j_gene: TRBJ2-5; v_gene: TRBV4-1; abundance: .; d_gene: .; CDR3nt: TGCGCCAGCAGCCAAGGGGGAGTTAGGGGGACCCAGTACTTC; CDR3aa: CASSQGGVRGTQYF
j_gene: TRBJ2-7; v_gene: TRBV6-1; abundance: .; d_gene: TRBD2; CDR3nt: TGTGCCAGCAGTGAAGGAGGACTAGCGGGACGGGAGCAGTACTTC; CDR3aa: CASSEGGLAGREQYF
j_gene: TRBJ1-5; v_gene: TRBV6-1; abundance: .; d_gene: .; CDR3nt: TGTGCCAGCAGCAAGCTACCCGGGAGTCTAAGCAATCAGCCCCAGCATTTT; CDR3aa: CASSKLPGSLSNQPQHF
j_gene: TRBJ2-4; v_gene: TRBV7-8; abundance: .; d_gene: .; CDR3nt: TGTGCCAGCAGCTTTAAGGGGGGGAAGGATTTACTAGCCAAAAACATTCAGTACTTC; CDR3aa: CASSFKGGKDLLAKNIQYF
j_gene: TRBJ2-2; v_gene: TRBV27; abundance: .; d_gene: .; CDR3nt: TGTGCCAGCAGTAACCACTTCCTGAGGGAAGGGGTTATCACCGGGGAGCTGTTTTTT; CDR3aa: CASSNHFLREGVITGELFF
j_gene: TRBJ2-7; v_gene: TRBV5-5; abundance: .; d_gene: TRBD1; CDR3nt: TGTGCCAGCAGCTCCTTCCGGGACAGGGCTTACGAGCAGTACTTC; CDR3aa: CASSSFRDRAYEQYF
j_gene: TRBJ2-1; v_gene: TRBV5-1; abundance: .; d_gene: TRBD2; CDR3nt: TGCGCCAGCGCCGGACTAGACGGGAGAGGAGGGCAGTTCTTC; CDR3aa: CASAGLDGRGGQFF
j_gene: TRBJ2-5; v_gene: TRBV20-1; abundance: .; d_gene: TRBD1; CDR3nt: TGCAGTGCTAGAGGTCTCCGGGACAGGGAGGGTGAGCAGTACTTC; CDR3aa: CSARGLRDREGEQYF
j_gene: TRBJ2-5; v_gene: TRBV29-1; abundance: few; d_gene: .; CDR3nt: TGCAGCGTTGAGGCCAGGGGCGCAAGAGAGACCCAGTACTTC; CDR3aa: CSVEARGARETQYF
j_gene: TRBJ2-7; v_gene: TRBV5-6; abundance: .; d_gene: .; CDR3nt: TGTGCCAGCGGCCATCAGCGGACCATGGTCGCTCGTCACGAGCAGTACTTC; CDR3aa: CASGHQRTMVARHEQYF
j_gene: TRBJ2-5; v_gene: TRBV10-3; abundance: many; d_gene: TRBD2; CDR3nt: TGTGCCATCCAAGCGGGAGGGGGGGAGACCCAGTACTTC; CDR3aa: CAIQAGGGETQYF
j_gene: TRBJ2-5; v_gene: TRBV2; abundance: few; d_gene: TRBD2; CDR3nt: TGTGCCAGCGAGGCGCTAGCGGTGCGCCAAGAGACCCAGTACTTC; CDR3aa: CASEALAVRQETQYF
j_gene: TRBJ2-5; v_gene: TRBV20-1; abundance: .; d_gene: .; CDR3nt: TGCAGTGCTAGGATGGGGCTAGGGCTCAATGAGCAGTACTTC; CDR3aa: CSARMGLGLNEQYF
j_gene: TRBJ2-1; v_gene: TRBV20-1; abundance: .; d_gene: .; CDR3nt: TGCAGTGCCGGGGGGCCGGGGGAGCAGTTCTTC; CDR3aa: CSAGGPGEQFF
j_gene: TRBJ2-4; v_gene: TRBV12-3/TRBV12-4; abundance: .; d_gene: .; CDR3nt: TGTGCCAGCAGTTTATGGGCAGGGACCAAAAACATTCAGTACTTC; CDR3aa: CASSLWAGTKNIQYF
j_gene: TRBJ1-2; v_gene: TRBV5-1; abundance: .; d_gene: .; CDR3nt: TGCGCCAGCAGCAAAGGACAGACAGATAACTATGGCTACACCTTC; CDR3aa: CASSKGQTDNYGYTF
j_gene: TRBJ2-3; v_gene: TRBV27; abundance: few; d_gene: TRBD1; CDR3nt: TGTGCCAGCAGTACCCGGGACAGGTCTCACGGGGATACGCAGTATTTT; CDR3aa: CASSTRDRSHGDTQYF
j_gene: TRBJ2-5; v_gene: TRBV11-2; abundance: .; d_gene: TRBD2; CDR3nt: TGTGCCAGCAGCCGTGGGGGAGCGGGAGTAGGGACCGAAGAGACCCAGTACTTC; CDR3aa: CASSRGGAGVGTEETQYF
j_gene: TRBJ2-3; v_gene: TRBV5-1; abundance: few; d_gene: TRBD1; CDR3nt: TGCGCCAGCAGCACCGGACAGGGTGGGTTCGGCACAGATACGCAGTATTTT; CDR3aa: CASSTGQGGFGTDTQYF
j_gene: TRBJ1-5; v_gene: TRBV6-5; abundance: .; d_gene: .; CDR3nt: TGTGCCAGCGGGCGTGGGAGGCATCAGCCCCAGCATTTT; CDR3aa: CASGRGRHQPQHF
j_gene: TRBJ2-3; v_gene: TRBV6-5; abundance: .; d_gene: .; CDR3nt: TGTGCCAGCAGTTACTCCGCCGGGAGTTACGTGGCAGATACGCAGTATTTT; CDR3aa: CASSYSAGSYVADTQYF
j_gene: TRBJ2-5; v_gene: TRBV29-1; abundance: few; d_gene: TRBD2; CDR3nt: TGCAGCGTTATAGCGGGACTGTTTAATGAGCAGTACTTC; CDR3aa: CSVIAGLFNEQYF
j_gene: TRBJ2-7; v_gene: TRBV6-6; abundance: .; d_gene: .; CDR3nt: TGTGCCAGCAGTTACTCGATTGCTGGGGGCGCCTACGAGCAGTACTTC; CDR3aa: CASSYSIAGGAYEQYF
j_gene: TRBJ2-3; v_gene: TRBV7-2; abundance: few; d_gene: .; CDR3nt: TGTGCCAGCAGCTTAGGCCGGGGGCGCCTCTCCAAGCAGTATTTT; CDR3aa: CASSLGRGRLSKQYF
j_gene: TRBJ2-3; v_gene: TRBV5-1; abundance: many; d_gene: TRBD1; CDR3nt: TGCGCCAGCAGCCCGGGACAGTCCACAGATACGCAGTATTTT; CDR3aa: CASSPGQSTDTQYF
j_gene: TRBJ2-3; v_gene: TRBV7-9; abundance: many; d_gene: .; CDR3nt: TGTGCCAGCAGCCCAGAGACAGATACGCAGTATTTT; CDR3aa: CASSPETDTQYF
j_gene: TRBJ2-7; v_gene: TRBV6-1; abundance: .; d_gene: TRBD1; CDR3nt: TGTGCCAGCAGTAAACGCCTCGGGACAGGGTACAATGAGCAGTACTTC; CDR3aa: CASSKRLGTGYNEQYF
j_gene: TRBJ1-4; v_gene: TRBV27; abundance: .; d_gene: .; CDR3nt: TGTGCCAGCAGTTTTTCTCCGGGTAATGAAAAACTGTTTTTT; CDR3aa: CASSFSPGNEKLFF
j_gene: TRBJ2-7; v_gene: TRBV19; abundance: .; d_gene: .; CDR3nt: TGTGTCAGTAGTAAAGGCCCAGAGCGCTCCTACGAGCAGTACTTC; CDR3aa: CVSSKGPERSYEQYF
j_gene: TRBJ2-3; v_gene: TRBV7-9; abundance: .; d_gene: TRBD2; CDR3nt: TGTGCCAGCAGCTTTCCGGCTAGCGGGTCTCTGTTCACAGATACGCAGTATTTT; CDR3aa: CASSFPASGSLFTDTQYF
j_gene: TRBJ1-1; v_gene: TRBV5-1; abundance: many; d_gene: .; CDR3nt: TGCGCCAGCAGCTTGGGGCTTCCGAACACTGAAGCTTTCTTT; CDR3aa: CASSLGLPNTEAFF
j_gene: TRBJ2-7; v_gene: TRBV7-9; abundance: few; d_gene: .; CDR3nt: TGTGCCAGCAGCCCCGATTGGACGTCATCGTACGAGCAGTACTTC; CDR3aa: CASSPDWTSSYEQYF
j_gene: TRBJ2-7; v_gene: TRBV7-2; abundance: .; d_gene: .; CDR3nt: TGTGCCAGCAGCACCGACCCTGGGTGGGGTTCCTACGAGCAGTACTTC; CDR3aa: CASSTDPGWGSYEQYF
j_gene: TRBJ2-1; v_gene: TRBV20-1; abundance: many; d_gene: .; CDR3nt: TGCAGTGTAAGAAGGGTCGGCGGCCCCCCCTTTAACAATGAGCAGTTCTTC; CDR3aa: CSVRRVGGPPFNNEQFF
j_gene: TRBJ2-3; v_gene: TRBV5-1; abundance: .; d_gene: .; CDR3nt: TGCGCCAGCAGCGTACACTCGCTCACAGATACGCAGTATTTT; CDR3aa: CASSVHSLTDTQYF
j_gene: TRBJ2-4; v_gene: TRBV6-2/TRBV6-3; abundance: .; d_gene: .; CDR3nt: TGTGCCAGCAGTTACCCCCACGGGCAGTACTTC; CDR3aa: CASSYPHGQYF
j_gene: TRBJ2-3; v_gene: TRBV13; abundance: .; d_gene: .; CDR3nt: TGTGCCAGCAGCGGGGGGAGGCAGGGCCCCGCAGATACGCAGTATTTT; CDR3aa: CASSGGRQGPADTQYF
j_gene: TRBJ2-7; v_gene: TRBV10-3; abundance: many; d_gene: .; CDR3nt: TGTGCCATCAGTGAGTTATCGGGACTCAGGTACGAGCAGTACTTC; CDR3aa: CAISELSGLRYEQYF
j_gene: TRBJ2-7; v_gene: TRBV5-1; abundance: .; d_gene: .; CDR3nt: TGCGCCAGCAGCTTGGAAGGAGGTGGCGAGCAGTACTTC; CDR3aa: CASSLEGGGEQYF
j_gene: TRBJ2-5; v_gene: TRBV2; abundance: .; d_gene: .; CDR3nt: TGTGCCAGCAGTGAAGAGGGCTTCGGTGAGACCCAGTACTTC; CDR3aa: CASSEEGFGETQYF